A selection of T cell receptor beta chains follows, all from one sample in a study of beta chain features in type 1 diabetes. The method was immunoSEQ multiplex PCR; TCRdb's version includes in-frame clones alone and lacks a portion of them. The sample includes about 110,000 clones, about two fifths of them seen just once. The sequenced sample consisted of stem cell memory CD4+ T cells from blood. These receptors were obtained from a woman between 18 and 30 years old in good health. Both conserved end residues are part of each CDR3. The D gene is left open where the match is weak. Clone sizes are given selectively: once, few, many, or a class where the clone is expanded.

CDR3: CASSSQRLATAYEQYF; DNA: TGTGCCAGCAGTTCTCAACGACTAGCGACCGCCTACGAGCAGTACTTC; length: 16; size: -; V: TRBV27; D: TRBD2; J: TRBJ2-7
CDR3: CASSLRVPSPPAPQHF; DNA: TGTGCCAGCAGTTTGAGGGTCCCAAGTCCACCCGCTCCCCAGCATTTT; length: 16; size: once; V: TRBV27; D: -; J: TRBJ1-5
CDR3: CASSYSPGRILYGYTF; DNA: TGTGCCAGCAGTTACTCGCCAGGCCGAATCCTCTATGGCTACACCTTC; length: 16; size: -; V: TRBV6-5; D: -; J: TRBJ1-2
CDR3: CSVGRPGTSDNEQFF; DNA: TGCAGCGTTGGACGCCCCGGGACTAGCGATAATGAGCAGTTCTTC; length: 15; size: few; V: TRBV29-1; D: TRBD2; J: TRBJ2-1
CDR3: CASSEQGSGQPQHF; DNA: TGCGCCAGCAGCGAACAGGGATCGGGGCAGCCCCAGCATTTT; length: 14; size: -; V: TRBV5-1; D: -; J: TRBJ1-5
CDR3: CATSRIRTSSYNEQFF; DNA: TGTGCCACCAGCAGAATTCGGACTAGCTCCTACAATGAGCAGTTCTTC; length: 16; size: few; V: TRBV15; D: TRBD2; J: TRBJ2-1
CDR3: CASSDSGSRETQYF; DNA: TGTGCCAGCAGTGATTCGGGGTCCCGGGAGACCCAGTACTTC; length: 14; size: once; V: TRBV6-1; D: -; J: TRBJ2-5
CDR3: CASSPPLGTVKRYGYTF; DNA: TGTGCCAGCTCACCCCCGCTCGGGACAGTGAAGCGCTATGGCTACACCTTC; length: 17; size: -; V: TRBV18; D: TRBD1; J: TRBJ1-2
CDR3: CASSGPPDTQYF; DNA: TGTGCCAGCAGTGGGCCCCCAGATACGCAGTATTTT; length: 12; size: -; V: TRBV27; D: -; J: TRBJ2-3
CDR3: CASRGDIGQYF; DNA: TGTGCCAGCAGGGGGGACATCGGGCAGTACTTC; length: 11; size: -; V: TRBV2; D: -; J: TRBJ2-7
CDR3: CAWARGFTEAFF; DNA: TGTGCCTGGGCTAGAGGGTTCACTGAAGCTTTCTTT; length: 12; size: -; V: TRBV30; D: -; J: TRBJ1-1
CDR3: CASRSPEQGETQYF; DNA: TGTGCCAGCAGATCCCCGGAACAGGGGGAGACCCAGTACTTC; length: 14; size: -; V: TRBV2; D: TRBD1; J: TRBJ2-5
CDR3: CASVGRGNQPQHF; DNA: TGTGCCAGCGTGGGGAGGGGGAATCAGCCCCAGCATTTT; length: 13; size: -; V: TRBV28; D: -; J: TRBJ1-5
CDR3: CASSSTGQRNEKLFF; DNA: TGTGCCAGCAGTTCTACGGGACAGCGAAATGAAAAACTGTTTTTT; length: 15; size: -; V: TRBV28; D: TRBD1; J: TRBJ1-4
CDR3: CASTIVQGRGEQYF; DNA: TGTGCCAGCACCATCGTCCAGGGAAGAGGCGAGCAGTACTTC; length: 14; size: -; V: TRBV28; D: -; J: TRBJ2-7
CDR3: CASGNRDSQETQYF; DNA: TGCGCCAGCGGAAACCGGGACTCACAAGAGACCCAGTACTTC; length: 14; size: few; V: TRBV4-1; D: -; J: TRBJ2-5
CDR3: CASSLDGLAGGGQFF; DNA: TGTGCCAGCAGCTTAGATGGGCTAGCGGGAGGGGGGCAGTTCTTC; length: 15; size: -; V: TRBV7-2; D: TRBD2; J: TRBJ2-1
CDR3: CASSQEWHQPQHF; DNA: TGCGCCAGCAGCCAAGAATGGCATCAGCCCCAGCATTTT; length: 13; size: -; V: TRBV4-3; D: -; J: TRBJ1-5
CDR3: CSAWTGINEKLFF; DNA: TGCAGCGCTTGGACAGGGATTAATGAAAAACTGTTTTTT; length: 13; size: few; V: TRBV29-1; D: TRBD1; J: TRBJ1-4
CDR3: CASSFGGGNTIYF; DNA: TGTGCCAGCAGCTTCGGGGGAGGAAACACCATATATTTT; length: 13; size: -; V: TRBV5-4; D: -; J: TRBJ1-3
CDR3: CASSTGQQETQYF; DNA: TGTGCCAGCAGTACGGGACAGCAAGAGACCCAGTACTTC; length: 13; size: few; V: TRBV28; D: TRBD1; J: TRBJ2-5
CDR3: CASSLVFGDLGRAHEQFF; DNA: TGTGCCAGCAGCTTAGTTTTCGGGGACTTAGGGAGGGCCCATGAGCAGTTCTTC; length: 18; size: -; V: TRBV7-9; D: TRBD2; J: TRBJ2-1
CDR3: CASSLRLAGADTQYF; DNA: TGTGCCAGCAGCTTAAGACTAGCGGGAGCTGATACGCAGTATTTT; length: 15; size: -; V: TRBV7-3; D: TRBD2; J: TRBJ2-3
CDR3: CASSYATGIRDTQYF; DNA: TGTGCCAGCAGTTACGCGACAGGGATAAGAGATACGCAGTATTTT; length: 15; size: few; V: TRBV6-5; D: TRBD1; J: TRBJ2-3
CDR3: CASSRTGGNQPQHF; DNA: TGTGCCAGCAGTAGGACAGGAGGGAATCAGCCCCAGCATTTT; length: 14; size: -; V: TRBV6-5; D: TRBD1; J: TRBJ1-5
CDR3: CASSRTGGSTGELFF; DNA: TGTGCCAGCAGCCGTACGGGGGGGTCCACCGGGGAGCTGTTTTTT; length: 15; size: -; V: TRBV4-2; D: TRBD2; J: TRBJ2-2
CDR3: CASSQGSRGPYEQYF; DNA: TGCGCCAGCAGCCAAGGTTCCAGGGGGCCTTACGAGCAGTACTTC; length: 15; size: -; V: TRBV4-3; D: TRBD1; J: TRBJ2-7
CDR3: CASGPAGEQYF; DNA: TGTGCCAGCGGGCCGGCCGGCGAGCAGTACTTC; length: 11; size: -; V: TRBV28; D: -; J: TRBJ2-7
CDR3: CASSWDPGLAGGYNEQFF; DNA: TGTGCCAGCAGCTGGGATCCGGGACTAGCGGGAGGGTACAATGAGCAGTTCTTC; length: 18; size: -; V: TRBV7-2; D: TRBD2; J: TRBJ2-1
CDR3: CASSQGGWGGQPQHF; DNA: TGTGCCAGCAGCCAAGGGGGCTGGGGGGGTCAGCCCCAGCATTTT; length: 15; size: -; V: TRBV14; D: -; J: TRBJ1-5
CDR3: CASSPRDTSNQPQHF; DNA: TGTGCCAGTAGTCCTAGGGACACCAGCAATCAGCCCCAGCATTTT; length: 15; size: -; V: TRBV19; D: -; J: TRBJ1-5
CDR3: CAGTSGAYNEQFF; DNA: TGTGCCGGGACTAGCGGGGCCTACAATGAGCAGTTCTTC; length: 13; size: few; V: TRBV6-6; D: TRBD2; J: TRBJ2-1
CDR3: CASSHRDLNTGELFF; DNA: TGTGCCAGCAGCCATCGGGACTTGAACACCGGGGAGCTGTTTTTT; length: 15; size: few; V: TRBV13; D: -; J: TRBJ2-2
CDR3: CASSSPRGSYEQYF; DNA: TGTGCCAGCAGTTCCCCAAGGGGGTCCTACGAGCAGTACTTC; length: 14; size: once; V: TRBV27; D: -; J: TRBJ2-7
CDR3: CASSRGGASYEQYF; DNA: TGTGCCAGCAGCCGGGGAGGGGCCAGTTACGAGCAGTACTTC; length: 14; size: few; V: TRBV6-6; D: TRBD2; J: TRBJ2-7
CDR3: CASRTASLGANVLTF; DNA: TGTGCCAGCAGGACAGCCTCTTTAGGGGCCAACGTCCTGACTTTC; length: 15; size: -; V: TRBV2; D: -; J: TRBJ2-6
CDR3: CASRTGFMNTEAFF; DNA: TGTGCCAGTCGGACAGGATTCATGAACACTGAAGCTTTCTTT; length: 14; size: -; V: TRBV9; D: TRBD1; J: TRBJ1-1
CDR3: CASSLTGLYNEQFF; DNA: TGCGCCAGCAGCTTGACAGGGCTATACAATGAGCAGTTCTTC; length: 14; size: few; V: TRBV5-1; D: -; J: TRBJ2-1